This note documents a single T cell receptor (beta chain) sequence. Other nucleotide sequences from this sample produce the same CDR3. All enrollees were roughly 18 to 100 years old and from 20 to 25 US areas. Participants' own reports of clinical history determined their cohort assignment. This sample stems from a study of blood T cell repertoires in COVID-19. Generated by immunoSEQ multiplex PCR, the TCRdb table keeps only in-frame clones and is missing some. The table lists 150,000 or so clones, around 85% of them singletons. This CDR3 has 13 residues. V lost 5 bases and J lost 3; bases outside the gene matches: 4. Germline lookup yields CDR1 SEHNR and CDR2 FQNEAQ (reference sequence).

This chain joins TRBV7-9 and TRBJ2-7; 7 nucleotides line up with TRBD1. The sample was PBMCs or T cells enriched from blood (not recorded which). This clonotype was obtained from a woman aged 40-49 years with acute COVID-19. The CDR3 region is CASSLSGGYEQYF. The DNA for the CDR3 is TGTGCCAGCAGCCTCTCAGGGGGCTACGAGCAGTACTTC.